What follows are 8 T cell receptor beta chains derived from one specimen sequenced in a study of OX40 agonist ivuxolimab in advanced cancers. The repertoire was sequenced with immunoSEQ multiplex PCR; TCRdb's copy has only in-frame clones and lacks some. This repertoire shows 30,000 to 40,000 clones, over 85% found once; its top ten account for about 35%. This sample comprised CD4+ or CD8+ T cells sorted from blood, obtained in a trial of the OX40 agonist ivuxolimab. These receptors came from an adult with an advanced solid tumor such as melanoma, head and neck, liver or kidney cancer.

This chain uses TRBV15 with TRBJ1-1; no clear D gene. Germline assignment: CDR1 LNHNV and CDR2 YYDKDF (reference sequence). The CDR3 spans 15 residues. V was pared by 0 bases and J by 1 base, with 9 bases between. CDR3 bases: TGTGCCACCAGCAGAGAAGCGCGGTCGAACACTGAAGCTTTCTTT. This encodes CATSREARSNTEAFF.

This clone was seen a single time. The chain joins TRBV4-1 to TRBJ2-1; 11 bases fit TRBD2. Looked up from germline, CDR1 is MGHRA and CDR2 is YSYEKL. V was pared by 4 bases and J by 3 bases, with 2 bases of the junction left unmatched. The CDR3 spans 15 residues. DNA of the CDR3: TGCGCCAGCAGCCCGACTAGCGGGGACTACAATGAGCAGTTCTTC. It encodes CASSPTSGDYNEQFF.

The V call is TRBV6-1, the J call TRBJ2-7; TRBD1 matches at 7 bases. Germline V gene data show CDR1 as MNHNS and CDR2 as SASEGT. The V segment lost 2 bases and the J segment 7 bases; nucleotides outside the gene matches: 8. The length of the CDR3 is 14 residues. This CDR3 reads CASSEIQGSPEQYF. The CDR3, as DNA: TGTGCCAGCAGTGAAATACAGGGGAGTCCTGAGCAGTACTTC.

This clone was observed once. The chain is built from TRBV10-2 and TRBJ1-6, with D possibly matching TRBD1 (5 bases). CDR1 and CDR2 from the germline V gene are WSHSY and SAAADI. The V gene lost 1 base and the J gene lost 4 bases, with 8 bases spanning the gap. The CDR3 is made up of 15 amino acids. The CDR3 sequence: CASSEWGEYNSPLHF. The DNA of the CDR3 is TGCGCCAGCAGTGAGTGGGGGGAGTATAATTCACCCCTCCACTTT.

J is TRBJ2-1 and V is TRBV20-1; no definite D call. Germline CDR1 reads DFQATT; CDR2 reads SNEGSKA (reference sequence). The germline V and J ends were trimmed by 3 bases and 7 bases, with 7 bases remaining between them. The CDR3 spans 11 residues. The CDR3 DNA sequence: TGCAGTGCTAGGTGGGAAAATGAGCAGTTCTTC. Amino acids: CSARWENEQFF.

Of note for this clone: One end of the junction fails to match germline, which may point to a read error. V usage is TRBV2 and J usage is TRBJ2-2; perhaps TRBD1 as D (5 bases). This CDR3 is 15 amino acids long. CDR1 is SNHLY, CDR2 FYNNEI, per germline. The CDR3 bases are TGTGCCAGCAGCGAAGGGGTCAGGGCCACCGGGGAGCTGTTTTTT. It codes for CASSEGVRATGELFF.

This clone was found once. The rearrangement joins TRBV11-1 to TRBJ2-5; D is ambiguous. V lost 6 bases, J lost 4 bases, and 6 bases lay in between. The CDR3 loop spans 11 amino acids. Germline CDR1 SGHAT, CDR2 FQDESV (reference sequence). This chain's CDR3 is CASRDGETQYF. The CDR3 DNA follows: TGTGCCAGCAGGGACGGAGAGACCCAGTACTTC.

The table lists this clone with a count of one. This chain connects TRBV9 to TRBJ2-2, with 7 bases matching TRBD2. The CDR3 contains 15 residues. Germline V gene data show CDR1 as SGDLS and CDR2 as YYNGEE. V was clipped by 0 bases and J by 5 bases; unmatched bases: 4. In nucleotides, the CDR3 is TGTGCCAGCAGCGTAGCTGTGGGGGGGACCGGGGAGCTGTTTTTT. Translating gives CASSVAVGGTGELFF.